Sequencing of this T cell receptor (beta chain) was carried out in a study of beta chain features in type 1 diabetes. General study results and limits: Individuals with type 1 diabetes displayed fewer insertions and more deletions at VDJ junctions. All four CD4+ subsets from Type 1 diabetes patients carried moderately but significantly shorter TCRB CDR3s. There was a possibility that cDNA sequencing over-represented cells with high TCR expression.

CD4+ cells of the naive, central memory, regulatory and stem cell-like memory types were sorted via CD45RO/CCR7/CD25/CD127/CD95/CD27. This clone was detected a few times. What it binds is unknown. Reverse transcription of all isolated RNA meant that expressed TCRB transcripts were sequenced. Method: immunoSEQ multiplex PCR; TCRdb's copy keeps in-frame clones and lacks some. The table includes some 700,000 clones, roughly 12% detected once. Trimming cost V 1 base and J 10 bases, with 13 bases left between them. This CDR3 contains 13 residues. In germline, CDR1 is SNHLY, CDR2 FYNNEI. The sequencing sample was made of naive CD4+ T cells from blood. This sequence joins TRBV2 and TRBJ1-2, with unresolved D. The sequence was obtained from a man aged 18 to 35 with type 1 diabetes. Written as DNA, the CDR3 is TGTGCCAGCAGTGAAGTGGCGAGGGTGCACTACACCTTC. Translation: CASSEVARVHYTF.